One and the same sample provided the 8 T cell receptor beta chains below, sequenced in a study of blood T cell repertoires in COVID-19. Here immunoSEQ multiplex PCR was the method, and the copy in TCRdb shows in-frame clones only, minus some. Among fewer than 250,000 clones listed, 88% were seen once. The specimen was PBMCs or T cells enriched from blood (not recorded which). The receptors here all came from a woman aged 45-65 years with acute COVID-19.

The chain recombines TRBV19 with TRBJ1-2; TRBD1 agrees at 7 bases. The CDR3 is 11 amino acids. After removal of 11 bases from V and 6 bases from J, the junction contained 6 bases not matched to a gene. Germline CDR1 LNHDA, CDR2 SQIVND (reference sequence). The CDR3 spells CASQGVHGYTF. In DNA, the CDR3 is TGTGCCTCGCAGGGGGTGCATGGCTACACCTTC.

The chain carries TRBV14 and TRBJ2-1; TRBD2 matches 7 bases. Trimming removed 0 bases from V and 2 bases from J; junction bases left unmatched: 7. Germline V lookup: CDR1 SGHDN, CDR2 FVKESK. CDR3 length: 17 amino acids. The DNA for the CDR3 is TGTGCCAGCAGCCAAGATATGTTTCTAGCGGCCTACAATGAGCAGTTCTTC. Translation gives CASSQDMFLAAYNEQFF.

In regard to this clone: A junction boundary mismatches the germline segment, possibly from a read error. The V gene is TRBV27, the J gene TRBJ2-7, with D tentatively TRBD2 (6 bases). Per germline, CDR1 MNHEY and CDR2 SMNVEV (reference sequence). The CDR3 consists of 14 residues. CDR3 in amino acids: CASTPRMSDRDSHF. The CDR3 region has the DNA TGTGCCAGCACCCCAAGAATGTCGGATCGGGACTCCCACTTC.

The chain uses TRBV2 and TRBJ2-7, with 8 bases lining up with TRBD2. This CDR3 has 15 residues. J lost 7 bases, V lost 7 bases, and 15 bases had no gene match. Germline V gene data show CDR1 as SNHLY and CDR2 as FYNNEI. The CDR3 reads CASNRPPAGVGEQYF. The DNA for the CDR3 is TGTGCCAGCAATAGACCTCCAGCGGGAGTGGGAGAGCAGTACTTC.

V and J are TRBV27 and TRBJ2-3; D perhaps matches TRBD2 (5 bases). Germline assignment: CDR1 MNHEY and CDR2 SMNVEV (reference sequence). The CDR3 runs to 18 residues. Deletions cut 5 bases from V and 8 bases from J, with 29 bases between. The CDR3 coding sequence is TGTGCCAGCAGTGATTCAAACACGTCGGGATTTGGGATAGGTACGCAGTATTTT. This translates into CASSDSNTSGFGIGTQYF.

CDR3 in amino acids: CASSLEAGWVMEGYGYTF. The CDR3 bases are TGTGCCAGCAGCCTCGAAGCGGGGTGGGTAATGGAGGGCTATGGCTACACCTTC. This rearrangement joins TRBV7-9 to TRBJ1-2, with no clear D. The V gene lost 5 bases and the J gene lost 4 bases, with 26 bases spanning the gap. The V gene's germline CDR1 is SEHNR and CDR2 FQNEAQ (reference sequence). The CDR3 extends over 18 amino acids.

The chain couples TRBV6-2 or TRBV6-3 to TRBJ2-5, with 11 bases identical to TRBD2. Germline V gene data show CDR1 as MNHEY and CDR2 as SVGEGT. The length of the CDR3 is 16 residues. Losses at the gene ends were 2 bases for V and 5 bases for J; bases not matched to a gene: 7. The CDR3: CASSYPTSGRDETQYF. CDR3 sequence (DNA): TGTGCCAGCAGTTACCCAACTAGCGGGAGAGATGAGACCCAGTACTTC.

V is TRBV15 and J is TRBJ1-6; D call uncertain. Germline-derived CDR1 and CDR2 are LNHNV and YYDKDF (reference sequence). CDR3 size: 16 residues. V was shortened by 0 bases and J by 3 bases, with 9 bases between the two germline ends. The CDR3 DNA sequence: TGTGCCACCAGCAGAGACCCCGGGGACTATAATTCACCCCTCCACTTT. Protein product: CATSRDPGDYNSPLHF.